The 19 T cell receptor beta chains listed next were all sequenced from one sample in a study of T cell changes during pregnancy in multiple sclerosis. TCRdb's table, derived via immunoSEQ multiplex PCR, lists solely in-frame clones and lacks some. The sample holds roughly 63,000 clones, 90% seen once. This sample comprised peripheral blood, obtained in the second trimester of pregnancy. The receptors stem from a female donor in good health, enrolled as a control in a pregnancy study.

This clone has just one count. This chain joins TRBV9 and TRBJ2-3; 9 bases agree with TRBD2. Germline V gene lookup returns CDR1 SGDLS and CDR2 YYNGEE. The CDR3 runs to 15 residues. V was pared by 4 bases and J by 5 bases, with 8 bases of the junction left unmatched. CDR3 region: CASSFGGLARDTQYF. CDR3 nucleotide sequence: TGTGCCAGCAGCTTCGGGGGACTAGCTCGAGATACGCAGTATTTT.

The chain has TRBV5-1 and TRBJ1-5, with TRBD1 matching 7 bases. Germline V CDR1 and CDR2: SGHRS, YFSETQ. The CDR3 extends over 16 amino acids. V shed 1 base and J 1 base; nucleotides not matched to a gene: 5. CDR3 coding DNA: TGCGCCAGCAGCTTGAATCCAGGGGGGAGCAATCAGCCCCAGCATTTT. It yields the protein CASSLNPGGSNQPQHF.

The CDR3 DNA reads as TGTGCCAGCAGTCCGGGGAGCGGGGACTACAATGAGCAGTTCTTC. This codes for CASSPGSGDYNEQFF. The genes are TRBV28 and TRBJ2-1; 7 bases map to TRBD2. Germline V gene lookup returns CDR1 MDHEN and CDR2 SYDVKM. V lost 5 bases to trimming and J lost 3 bases; unmatched junction nucleotides: 7. The CDR3 extends over 15 amino acids.

CDR3 in amino acids: CASGLPSDINQPQHF. The CDR3 nucleotides read TGTGCTAGTGGTTTGCCCTCGGACATCAATCAGCCCCAGCATTTT. The rearrangement uses TRBV12-5 and TRBJ1-5, with D possibly being TRBD1 (5 bases). V was shortened by 2 bases and J by 3 bases, with 11 bases between the two germline ends. The germline V gene encodes CDR1 LGHNT and CDR2 FRNRAP. The CDR3 loop spans 15 amino acids. Based on the CDR3 plus reference TRBV12-5 and TRBJ1-5, the full variable domain is DARVTQTPRHKVTEMGQEVTMRCQPILGHNTVFWYRQTMMQGLELLAYFRNRAPLDDSGMPKDRFSAEMPDATLATLKIQPSEPRDSAVYFCASGLPSDINQPQHFGDGTRLSIL.

V gene TRBV5-1 combines with J gene TRBJ2-5, with 14 bases lining up with TRBD2. The ends lost 4 bases at V and 2 bases at J; junction bases unmatched: 10. CDR1 is SGHRS and CDR2 is YFSETQ in the germline V gene. The CDR3 spans 18 residues. The CDR3 nucleotides read TGCGCCAGCAGCGGACTAGCGGGGGGCGGGACGATACAAGAGACCCAGTACTTC. Amino acids: CASSGLAGGGTIQETQYF.

On this clone itself: Other DNA sequences in this specimen translate into the identical CDR3. This chain uses TRBV20-1 with TRBJ2-7; no clear D gene. Trimming took off 3 bases at V and 4 bases at J, with 7 bases between the two ends. The CDR3 is 11 residues long. Germline CDR1 reads DFQATT; CDR2 reads SNEGSKA (reference sequence). The CDR3 spells CSASPRYEQYF. CDR3 bases: TGCAGTGCTAGTCCGAGATACGAGCAGTACTTC.

The CDR3 DNA reads as TGTGCCAGCAAGACTAGCACCCTAAATCAAGAGACCCAGTACTTC. This encodes CASKTSTLNQETQYF. V usage is TRBV2 and J usage is TRBJ2-5; 7 bases map to TRBD2. There are 15 residues in the CDR3. V shed 7 bases and J 2 bases; nucleotides not matched to a gene: 10. Looked up from germline, CDR1 is SNHLY and CDR2 is FYNNEI.

J is TRBJ2-3 and V is TRBV4-2; the D gene is possibly TRBD2 (7 bases). This CDR3 spans 15 amino acids. Trimming removed 0 bases from V and 7 bases from J, with 14 bases in between. Germline V lookup: CDR1 LGHNA, CDR2 YNFKEQ. The CDR3 region has the DNA TGTGCCAGCAGCCAAGATTTCCGGGGGGCTAATACGCAGTATTTT. Amino acid sequence: CASSQDFRGANTQYF.

The chain recombines TRBV2 with TRBJ1-5, with a possible D match to TRBD1 (5 bases). The CDR3 has 15 amino acids. V lost 5 bases to trimming and J lost 4 bases, with 15 bases between them. In germline, CDR1 is SNHLY, CDR2 FYNNEI. CDR3 sequence: CASSSQTVQNQPQHF. The CDR3 DNA reads as TGTGCCAGCAGTTCCCAGACAGTCCAAAATCAGCCCCAGCATTTT. The variable domain in full, completed from reference TRBV2 and TRBJ1-5, reads EPEVTQTPSHQVTQMGQEVILRCVPISNHLYFYWYRQILGQKVEFLVSFYNNEISEKSEIFDDQFSVERPDGSNFTLKIRSTKLEDSAMYFCASSSQTVQNQPQHFGDGTRLSIL.

V and J are TRBV29-1 and TRBJ2-7; 12 bases match TRBD2. The germline V gene encodes CDR1 SQVTM and CDR2 ANQGSEA. The CDR3 runs 14 residues. The CDR3 DNA reads TGCACCACAAAGGGTGGACTAGCGGGGTGCGAGCAGTACTTC. Translated, it gives CTTKGGLAGCEQYF.

The chain joins TRBV7-8 to TRBJ2-4; D remains ambiguous. The germline V and J ends were trimmed by 5 bases and 2 bases, with 10 bases remaining between them. Germline V gives CDR1 SGHVS, CDR2 FQNEAQ. This CDR3 spans 14 amino acids. The CDR3 DNA reads as TGTGCCAGCAGCCTGGCAGGCACCAAAAACATTCAGTACTTC. Its translation is CASSLAGTKNIQYF.

V is TRBV19 and J is TRBJ2-2, with D hard to call. The V gene lost 6 bases and the J gene lost 0 bases, with 14 bases spanning the gap. The CDR3 covers 16 residues. Looked up from germline, CDR1 is LNHDA and CDR2 is SQIVND (reference sequence). CDR3 nucleotide sequence: TGTGCCAGTAGCTCTTCTACAGCACCGAACACCGGGGAGCTGTTTTTT. Amino acid sequence: CASSSSTAPNTGELFF.

The CDR3 sequence is CARGQGGTEAFF. DNA of the CDR3: TGTGCCCGCGGACAGGGTGGCACTGAAGCTTTCTTT. V is TRBV2 and J is TRBJ1-1, with 8 bases identical to TRBD1. The junction had 6 bases not matched to a gene; V was cut back by 11 bases and J by 4 bases. Germline CDR1 and CDR2: SNHLY and FYNNEI. There are 12 residues in the CDR3.

The rearrangement joins TRBV7-6 to TRBJ2-5, with TRBD1 matching over 7 bases. The CDR3 is made up of 13 amino acids. V was pared by 4 bases and J by 4 bases, with 3 bases of the junction left unmatched. Germline-derived CDR1 and CDR2 are SGHVS and FNYEAQ. CDR3 nucleotide sequence: TGTGCCAGCAGCTCTTACAGGGGAGAGACCCAGTACTTC. It encodes CASSSYRGETQYF.

In this sample, this clone turned up a few times. The V and J genes are TRBV20-1 and TRBJ1-1; D is ambiguous. This CDR3 has 10 amino acids. The V and J ends lost 5 bases and 4 bases respectively, with 5 bases between them. Looked up from germline, CDR1 is DFQATT and CDR2 is SNEGSKA (reference sequence). The CDR3 coding sequence is TGCAGTGCTCACGGCACTGAAGCTTTCTTT. This gives the protein CSAHGTEAFF.

The chain combines TRBV18 with TRBJ2-2, with a tentative D call TRBD1 (6 bases). V was pared by 5 bases and J by 4 bases, with 11 bases between. This CDR3 comprises 14 residues. Germline CDR1 reads KGHSH; CDR2 reads LQKENI. CDR3 loop: CASSKDSFTGELFF. As DNA, the CDR3 is TGTGCCAGCTCAAAGGACAGTTTCACCGGGGAGCTGTTTTTT. Filled out from reference TRBV18 and TRBJ2-2, the complete variable domain reads NAGVMQNPRHLVRRRGQEARLRCSPMKGHSHVYWYRQLPEEGLKFMVYLQKENIIDESGMPKERFSAEFPKEGPSILRIQQVVRGDSAAYFCASSKDSFTGELFFGEGSRLTVL.

The V gene is TRBV5-6, the J gene TRBJ2-1; D is perhaps TRBD1 (6 bases). The V end lost 4 bases, the J end lost 3 bases, and 11 bases lay between the germline ends. Germline CDR1 is SGHDT and CDR2 is YYEEEE. There are 14 residues in the CDR3. The CDR3 coding sequence is TGTGCCAGCAGCCCCGGGACAAACTACAATGAGCAGTTCTTC. This sequence encodes CASSPGTNYNEQFF.

The chain joins TRBV6-5 to TRBJ2-1; 7 bases align to TRBD2. This CDR3 has 15 residues. V lost 5 bases to trimming and J lost 9 bases; unmatched junction nucleotides: 13. CDR1 is MNHEY and CDR2 is SVGAGI in the germline V gene. CDR3 in DNA: TGTGCCAGCAGTCCGCGGGCTAGCGGTTTAAGTGAGCAGTTCTTC. It is translated as CASSPRASGLSEQFF.

This chain uses TRBV5-1 with TRBJ2-1; 7 bases fit TRBD2. The germline gives CDR1 SGHRS, CDR2 YFSETQ. Trimming took 3 bases from V and 4 from J; bases not matched to a gene: 10. The CDR3 has 16 residues. CDR3 DNA sequence: TGCGCCAGCAGCTGGGGAAGTTTGCGGGGGTACAATGAGCAGTTCTTC. Protein: CASSWGSLRGYNEQFF.